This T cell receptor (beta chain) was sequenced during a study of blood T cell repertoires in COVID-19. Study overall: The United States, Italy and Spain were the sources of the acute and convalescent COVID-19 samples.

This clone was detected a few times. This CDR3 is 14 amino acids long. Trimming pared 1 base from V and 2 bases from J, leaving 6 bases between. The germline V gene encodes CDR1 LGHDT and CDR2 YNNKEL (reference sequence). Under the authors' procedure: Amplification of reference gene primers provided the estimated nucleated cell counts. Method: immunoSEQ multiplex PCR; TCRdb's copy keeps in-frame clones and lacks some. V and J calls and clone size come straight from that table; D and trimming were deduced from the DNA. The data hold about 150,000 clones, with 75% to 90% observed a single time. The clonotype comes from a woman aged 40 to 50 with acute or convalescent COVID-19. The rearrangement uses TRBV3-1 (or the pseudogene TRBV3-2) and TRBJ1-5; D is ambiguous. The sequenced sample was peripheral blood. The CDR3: CASSQASGNQPQHF. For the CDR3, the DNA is TGTGCCAGCAGCCAAGCTTCAGGCAATCAGCCCCAGCATTTT.